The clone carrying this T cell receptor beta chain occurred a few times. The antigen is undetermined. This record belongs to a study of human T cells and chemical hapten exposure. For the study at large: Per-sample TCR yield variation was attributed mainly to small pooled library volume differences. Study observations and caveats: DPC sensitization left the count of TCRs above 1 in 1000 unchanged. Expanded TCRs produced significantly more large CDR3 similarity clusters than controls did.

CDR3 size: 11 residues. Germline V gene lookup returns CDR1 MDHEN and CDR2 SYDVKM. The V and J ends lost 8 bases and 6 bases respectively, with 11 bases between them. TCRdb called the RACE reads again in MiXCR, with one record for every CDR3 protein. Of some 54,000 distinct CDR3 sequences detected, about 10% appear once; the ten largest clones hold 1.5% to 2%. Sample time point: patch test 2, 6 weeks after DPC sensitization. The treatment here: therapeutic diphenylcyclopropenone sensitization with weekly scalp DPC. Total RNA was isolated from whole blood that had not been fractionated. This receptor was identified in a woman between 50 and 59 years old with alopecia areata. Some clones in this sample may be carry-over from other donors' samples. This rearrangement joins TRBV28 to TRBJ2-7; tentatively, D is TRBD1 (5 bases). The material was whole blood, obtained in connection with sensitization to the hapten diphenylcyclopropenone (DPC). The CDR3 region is CASRTGREQYF. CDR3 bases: TGTGCCAGCCGAACAGGCCGCGAGCAGTACTTC.